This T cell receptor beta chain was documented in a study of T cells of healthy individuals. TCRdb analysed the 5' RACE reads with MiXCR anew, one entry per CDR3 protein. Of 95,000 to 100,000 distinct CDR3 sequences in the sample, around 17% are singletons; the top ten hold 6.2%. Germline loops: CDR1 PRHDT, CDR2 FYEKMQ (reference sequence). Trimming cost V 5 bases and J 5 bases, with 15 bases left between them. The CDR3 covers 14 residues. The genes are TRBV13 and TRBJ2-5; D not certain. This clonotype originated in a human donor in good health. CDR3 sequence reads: CASSPAIIRETQYF. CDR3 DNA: TGTGCCAGCAGCCCGGCGATAATTAGGGAGACCCAGTACTTC.